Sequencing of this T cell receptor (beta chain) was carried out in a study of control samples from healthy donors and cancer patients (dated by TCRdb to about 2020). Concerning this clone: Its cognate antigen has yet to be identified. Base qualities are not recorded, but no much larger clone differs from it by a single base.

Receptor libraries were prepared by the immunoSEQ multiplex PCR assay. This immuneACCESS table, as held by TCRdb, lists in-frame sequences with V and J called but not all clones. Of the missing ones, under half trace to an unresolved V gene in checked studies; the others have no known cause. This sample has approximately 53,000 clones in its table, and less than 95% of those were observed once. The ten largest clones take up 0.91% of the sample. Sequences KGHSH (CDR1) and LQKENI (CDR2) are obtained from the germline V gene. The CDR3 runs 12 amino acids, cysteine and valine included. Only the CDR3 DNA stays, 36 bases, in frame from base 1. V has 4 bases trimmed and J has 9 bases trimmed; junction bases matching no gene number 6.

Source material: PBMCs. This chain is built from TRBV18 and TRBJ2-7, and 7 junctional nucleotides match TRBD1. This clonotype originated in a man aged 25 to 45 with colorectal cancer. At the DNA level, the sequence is TGTGCCAGCTCACAAGACAGGGAGAGGCAGTACGTC. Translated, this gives CASSQDRERQYV.